This passage covers 13 T cell receptor beta chains from one sample sequenced in a study of T cell changes during pregnancy in multiple sclerosis. The assay was immunoSEQ multiplex PCR, and TCRdb's table has in-frame clones only and misses some. Of 65,000 to 75,000 clones listed, approximately 89% are singletons. The sequencing here drew on peripheral blood, taken in the third trimester of pregnancy. The receptors originated from a female donor in good health, enrolled as a control in a pregnancy study.

The gene calls are TRBV6-5 and TRBJ1-1; weak D call: TRBD1 (6 bases). Germline V lookup: CDR1 MNHEY, CDR2 SVGAGI. V was cut by 5 bases and J by 11 bases, with 15 bases left in between. The CDR3 consists of 12 residues. The CDR3 coding sequence is TGTGCCAGCAGTCAAAACAGGGTACGTGCTTTCTTT. Its protein product is CASSQNRVRAFF.

The chain employs TRBV6-5 and TRBJ1-1; D may be TRBD1 (6 bases). Germline V gives CDR1 MNHEY, CDR2 SVGAGI. Trimming stripped 2 bases from V and 8 bases from J, with 9 bases between. This CDR3 has 12 residues. This CDR3 is CASSYVGTEAFF. The CDR3 bases are TGTGCCAGCAGTTACGTTGGGACAGAAGCTTTCTTT.

The rearrangement links TRBV6-4 to TRBJ2-1; 12 bases line up with TRBD2. The CDR3 covers 16 residues. V gave up 6 bases and J gave up 7 bases; unmatched junction bases: 10. The germline V gene encodes CDR1 MRHNA and CDR2 SNTAGT. CDR3 loop: CASRQSSGGEMNEQFF. The CDR3 bases are TGTGCCAGCAGACAATCTAGCGGGGGGGAAATGAATGAGCAGTTCTTC.

The chain carries TRBV6-5 and TRBJ2-7, with a tentative D call TRBD2 (6 bases). Trimming took off 0 bases at V and 3 bases at J, with 6 bases between the two ends. The CDR3 sequence is 13 residues long. Germline V lookup: CDR1 MNHEY, CDR2 SVGAGI. CDR3 amino acids: CASSYSGLYEQYF. In DNA form, the CDR3 reads TGTGCCAGCAGTTACTCGGGACTCTACGAGCAGTACTTC.

V is TRBV6-6 and J is TRBJ2-7; 7 bases align to TRBD1. Trimming at V came to 6 bases and at J to 2 bases, leaving 10 bases not matched to a gene. The CDR3 has 15 residues. Germline assignment: CDR1 MNHNY and CDR2 SVGAGI (reference sequence). The CDR3 coding sequence is TGTGCCAGCAGAACGACGGACAGGCCTCCCTACGAGCAGTACTTC. Translating gives CASRTTDRPPYEQYF.

This clone was picked up a small number of times. The chain employs TRBV11-2 and TRBJ2-7; D is uncertain. The CDR3 runs 16 residues. Germline CDR1 SGHAT, CDR2 FQNNGV. Trimming shortened V by 1 base and J by 3 bases, and 16 bases separated the two germline ends. The CDR3 sequence is CASSLGGTTPFYEQYF. The CDR3 DNA reads as TGTGCCAGCAGCTTAGGCGGCACTACACCGTTCTACGAGCAGTACTTC.

J is TRBJ2-6 and V is TRBV5-8; possibly TRBD1 for D (7 bases). The CDR3 extends over 16 amino acids. Trimming stripped 5 bases from V and 0 bases from J, with 12 bases between. CDR1 is SGHTS, CDR2 YDEGEE, per germline. CDR3 in DNA: TGTGCCAGCAGTCCAGGGGGGTTCTCTGGGGCCAACGTCCTGACTTTC. Amino acids: CASSPGGFSGANVLTF.

The chain couples TRBV6-1 to TRBJ2-4; D unclear. The CDR3 totals 13 residues. The germline V and J ends were trimmed by 2 bases and 6 bases, with 8 bases remaining between them. Germline V gives CDR1 MNHNS, CDR2 SASEGT. The CDR3 spells CASSERTVNIQYF. The CDR3 bases are TGTGCCAGCAGTGAACGTACTGTAAACATTCAGTACTTC.

In DNA form, the CDR3 reads TGCAGTGCCGGGACAGGGTATGGCTACACCTTC. Translation gives CSAGTGYGYTF. The genes are TRBV20-1 and TRBJ1-2; TRBD1 agrees at 9 bases. CDR1 DFQATT and CDR2 SNEGSKA come from the germline V gene (reference sequence). Unmatched junction bases numbered 1, after V lost 6 bases and J lost 5 bases. The CDR3 extends over 11 amino acids.

In this sample, this clone turned up once. The J gene is TRBJ1-5, the V gene TRBV2; D is unresolved. V was trimmed by 3 bases and J by 2 bases, leaving 17 bases between them. The CDR3 is 17 residues long. CDR1 and CDR2 from the germline V gene are SNHLY and FYNNEI. CDR3 in amino acids: CASSDLEAGWGNQPQHF. CDR3 DNA sequence: TGTGCCAGCAGTGACCTGGAGGCGGGTTGGGGCAATCAGCCCCAGCATTTT. Complete variable domain (other parts from reference TRBV2 and TRBJ1-5): EPEVTQTPSHQVTQMGQEVILRCVPISNHLYFYWYRQILGQKVEFLVSFYNNEISEKSEIFDDQFSVERPDGSNFTLKIRSTKLEDSAMYFCASSDLEAGWGNQPQHFGDGTRLSIL.

The chain carries TRBV2 and TRBJ1-5; a weak D match, TRBD1 (5 bases). Trimming shortened V by 6 bases and J by 7 bases, and 10 bases separated the two germline ends. The CDR3 is 12 residues long. Germline V gene data show CDR1 as SNHLY and CDR2 as FYNNEI. In nucleotides, the CDR3 is TGTGCCAGCAGGATGGGGGGGCAGCCCCAGCATTTT. Its protein is CASRMGGQPQHF. Variable domain in full (rest from reference TRBV2 and TRBJ1-5): EPEVTQTPSHQVTQMGQEVILRCVPISNHLYFYWYRQILGQKVEFLVSFYNNEISEKSEIFDDQFSVERPDGSNFTLKIRSTKLEDSAMYFCASRMGGQPQHFGDGTRLSIL.

V gene TRBV7-3 combines with J gene TRBJ2-5; TRBD1 matches 9 bases. CDR3 length equals 13 residues. The germline gives CDR1 SGHTA, CDR2 FQGTGA. Unmatched junction bases numbered 0, after V lost 2 bases and J lost 5 bases. This chain's CDR3 is CASSLDRGETQYF. CDR3 nucleotides: TGTGCCAGCAGCTTAGACAGGGGGGAGACCCAGTACTTC.

The chain has TRBV7-2 and TRBJ1-1, with no clear D. The germline gives CDR1 SGHTA, CDR2 FQGNSA. This CDR3 has 15 amino acids. Trimming stripped 2 bases from V and 3 bases from J, with 13 bases between. CDR3 sequence reads: CASSLNRGYDTEAFF. In DNA, the CDR3 is TGTGCCAGCAGCTTAAATCGCGGCTATGACACTGAAGCTTTCTTT.